The rows below give T cell receptor beta chains drawn from one sample of a study of cytomegalovirus exposure and HLA in healthy donors. Using immunoSEQ multiplex PCR, the repertoire was profiled, and TCRdb retains in-frame clones only, with some absent. Recorded here are approximately 120,000 clones; the top ten clones represent around 2.4%. The specimen was PBMCs. The origin of the receptors is a man between 40 and 49 years old in good health and CMV-seronegative. The conserved cysteine and the conserved F or W are not part of the CDR3 here. Fields, in order: V gene, J gene, CDR3 protein.

V: TRBV28
J: TRBJ2-7
CDR3: ASSLGLAATEQY

V: TRBV5-6
J: TRBJ1-2
CDR3: ASSFRDRVLGYT

V: TRBV7-2
J: NA
CDR3: ASSYSRGQGLHEQY

V: TRBV6-5
J: TRBJ1-5
CDR3: ASSSRQARGPQH

V: TRBV19
J: TRBJ1-4
CDR3: ASSIGQATNEKLF

V: TRBV6-5
J: TRBJ2-1
CDR3: ASSSSGRASYSEQF

V: TRBV7-9
J: TRBJ1-2
CDR3: ASSLQGEGYT

V: TRBV14
J: TRBJ2-2
CDR3: ASSQDLPRAKISGELF

V: TRBV10-3
J: TRBJ1-1
CDR3: AISDITGINTEAF

V: TRBV2
J: TRBJ1-2
CDR3: ASTPLREANYGYT

V: TRBV30
J: TRBJ2-2
CDR3: AWRDRGTGELF

V: TRBV5-1
J: TRBJ1-1
CDR3: ASSLGSGPEAF

V: TRBV5-5
J: TRBJ1-2
CDR3: ASSSGTAYYT

V: TRBV11-3
J: TRBJ1-1
CDR3: ASSGQGNTEAF

V: TRBV5-6
J: TRBJ2-3
CDR3: ASSQWTEADTQY

V: TRBV11-3
J: TRBJ2-1
CDR3: ASSLVGLAGLYNEQF

V: TRBV5-4
J: TRBJ2-5
CDR3: ASSFLDSAPTTQY

V: TRBV7-9
J: TRBJ2-5
CDR3: ASSFLDGRQY

V: TRBV5-4
J: TRBJ2-3
CDR3: ASSLRTSGDTQY

V: TRBV5-5
J: TRBJ1-5
CDR3: ASSLDSGSNQPQH

V: TRBV5-1
J: TRBJ1-4
CDR3: ASRPDSATNEKLF

V: TRBV7-3
J: TRBJ2-5
CDR3: ASSPTGGVETQY

V: TRBV5-5
J: TRBJ2-6
CDR3: ASRDRGPTGANVLT

V: TRBV27
J: TRBJ1-5
CDR3: ASRKGGEKGNQPQH

V: TRBV5-6
J: TRBJ1-3
CDR3: ASSFASSGNTIY

V: TRBV11-2
J: TRBJ2-3
CDR3: ASSLDPAGSTDTQY

V: TRBV4-3
J: TRBJ2-7
CDR3: ASSQAAGQGVYEQY

V: TRBV6-4
J: TRBJ2-1
CDR3: ASSPGAGGRGRNEQF

V: TRBV7-2
J: TRBJ2-7
CDR3: ASSLTTGDTYEQY

V: TRBV11-2
J: TRBJ1-3
CDR3: ASRQGSGNTIY

V: TRBV28
J: TRBJ2-2
CDR3: ASIVGGTNTGELF

V: TRBV10-2
J: NA
CDR3: ASSEGSRGLFVASYEQY

V: TRBV7-6
J: TRBJ1-3
CDR3: ASSLGAGGNTIY

V: TRBV29-1
J: TRBJ2-1
CDR3: SVEVGQGRFYNEQF